This record concerns one TCR beta chain sequence. Its antigen is undetermined. This record comes from a study of shared clonotypes between healthy human individuals. Findings and caveats of the study: It was expected that sequencing depth would affect clonotype sharing among donors.

Sequencing was performed with immunoSEQ multiplex PCR; in TCRdb, only in-frame clones are kept and a portion is missing. Of some 1.4 million clones listed, more than 95% are singletons. The CDR3 sequence is 14 residues long. V was clipped by 0 bases and J by 5 bases; unmatched bases: 4. CDR1 is SQVTM and CDR2 is ANQGSEA in the germline V gene. Input material: naive CD4+ T cells sorted from blood. Indicated subset: CD45RA+ positively selected. The chain couples TRBV29-1 to TRBJ2-7; 10 positions agree with TRBD1. The clonotype originates from a man aged 30 to 45 in good health. The CDR3 sequence: CSVEDDRGRDEQYF. The CDR3 region has the DNA TGCAGCGTTGAAGACGACAGGGGGCGTGACGAGCAGTACTTC.